The subject of this entry is one T cell receptor (beta chain). The antigen is not known. This entry belongs to a study of T-cell reconstitution after alpha-beta-depleted transplantation in children. Whole-study results and caveats: Two months or so post-transplant, alpha-beta T cells reportedly derived from several hundred expanded graft clones. Surviving recipient T cells and thymic progenitors underlay high day-60 TCRbeta diversity in some patients.

Unique molecular identifiers were used to barcode this TCRbeta library. TCRdb passed the PCR reads through MiXCR, listing each CDR3 protein once. The sample includes some 840,000 distinct CDR3 sequences, roughly 16% seen only once; the top ten take around 5.3%. The CDR3 length is 15 residues. Germline loops: CDR1 MGHRA, CDR2 YSYEKL. V was cut by 7 bases and J by 4 bases, with 17 bases left in between. The chain links TRBV4-1 to TRBJ1-5, with TRBD1 as a possible D gene (5 bases). The source of this sequence is a male patient younger than 18 who had a stem cell transplant for acute lymphoblastic leukemia, so the T cells may come from the graft donor. The specimen comprised PBMCs, mostly from graft donor cells, sampled 360 days after TCRalphabeta/CD19-depleted stem cell transplant. The CDR3 coding sequence is TGCGCCAGCAAACAGGTGGCGGGGTCTAATCAGCCCCAGCATTTT. It codes for CASKQVAGSNQPQHF.